The entry below describes one T cell receptor (beta chain). Antigen unknown. The V gene lost 3 bases and the J gene lost 4 bases, with 9 bases spanning the gap. CDR1 and CDR2 from the germline V gene are LNHDA and SQIVND (reference sequence). This CDR3 is 13 amino acids long. This sample is drawn from a study of early stage breast cancer tumors. Points from the study as a whole: Blood repertoires resembled normal breast more than tumor. Compared with adjacent normal breast tissue, tumors showed roughly 2.5-fold greater T cell density and higher clonality.

Generated by immunoSEQ multiplex PCR, the TCRdb table keeps only in-frame clones and is missing some. This table holds tens of thousands of clones, approximately 84% found once. The sequence was collected from a person between 50 and 60 years old with breast cancer. Sequencing was done on a sample of blood. The rearrangement joins TRBV19 to TRBJ2-5; D not certain. The CDR3 nucleotides read TGTGCCAGTAGTATCAGTCGGATAGAGACCCAGTACTTC. This gives the protein CASSISRIETQYF.